The clone carrying this TCR beta chain was seen a handful of times. Antigen: not known. This record comes from a study of T-cell reconstitution after alpha-beta-depleted transplantation in children. Germline assignment: CDR1 ENHRY and CDR2 SYGVKD. The CDR3 consists of 16 residues. V gave up 0 bases and J gave up 4 bases; unmatched junction bases: 4. Study-level findings and limits: The origin of alpha-beta T cells about two months after transplant was reportedly several hundred expanded graft clones. After one year, T-cell counts and TCRbeta diversity mostly came from new T cells. Some patients showed high day-60 TCRbeta diversity, which derived from surviving recipient T cells and thymic progenitors.

Researchers prepared the TCRbeta library using unique molecular identifiers, the study reports. Each CDR3 protein is one row after TCRdb ran MiXCR on the PCR reads. The sample consists of 140,000 or so distinct CDR3 sequences, 7.5% to 9% of them appearing once. The sequenced sample was PBMCs, mostly from graft donor cells, obtained 180 days after TCRalphabeta/CD19-depleted stem cell transplant. The clonotype comes from a female patient aged 2-9 years who had a stem cell transplant for congenital amegakaryocytic thrombocytopenia, so the T cells may come from the graft donor. The rearrangement links TRBV10-3 to TRBJ2-3, with TRBD2 matching over 10 bases. Here the CDR3 DNA reads TGTGCCATCAGTGAGTCCACCGGACTAGCGGCAGATACGCAGTATTTT. Its translation is CAISESTGLAADTQYF.